This TCR beta chain is from a study of blood T cells in healthy people across ages. A remark on this clonotype: Its antigen is not identified.

Study-wide results and limits: Diversity estimates from one million T cells were considered underestimates. Whereas aged donors had fewer naive CD4+ cells, long-lived donors had more of them and higher diversity.

For the second PCR, which ran for 7 to 11 cycles, a sample-barcoded 5' primer and a J-beta primer mix were used. Researchers report that a template-switch adaptor with 12 random nucleotides tagged each cDNA molecule. Each sample yielded at least 2.5 million CDR3-containing paired-end reads. Via MiXCR, TCRdb re-called the 5' RACE reads, giving one row per CDR3 protein. The sample includes over a million distinct CDR3 sequences, under 55% of them seen just once. The sequencing input was blood. The sequence came from a woman aged 60-75 years in good health.

In nucleotides, the CDR3 is TGTGCCAGCAGTTACTCGACTTGGACAGGCCAAGCTAGCGGTGGACCCTACGAGCAGTACTTC. As protein: CASSYSTWTGQASGGPYEQYF. This rearrangement joins TRBV6-5 to TRBJ2-7, with D perhaps TRBD1 or TRBD2 (7 bases each). CDR1 MNHEY and CDR2 SVGAGI come from the germline V gene. V gave up 0 bases and J gave up 2 bases, with 29 bases separating them. The CDR3 loop spans 21 amino acids.